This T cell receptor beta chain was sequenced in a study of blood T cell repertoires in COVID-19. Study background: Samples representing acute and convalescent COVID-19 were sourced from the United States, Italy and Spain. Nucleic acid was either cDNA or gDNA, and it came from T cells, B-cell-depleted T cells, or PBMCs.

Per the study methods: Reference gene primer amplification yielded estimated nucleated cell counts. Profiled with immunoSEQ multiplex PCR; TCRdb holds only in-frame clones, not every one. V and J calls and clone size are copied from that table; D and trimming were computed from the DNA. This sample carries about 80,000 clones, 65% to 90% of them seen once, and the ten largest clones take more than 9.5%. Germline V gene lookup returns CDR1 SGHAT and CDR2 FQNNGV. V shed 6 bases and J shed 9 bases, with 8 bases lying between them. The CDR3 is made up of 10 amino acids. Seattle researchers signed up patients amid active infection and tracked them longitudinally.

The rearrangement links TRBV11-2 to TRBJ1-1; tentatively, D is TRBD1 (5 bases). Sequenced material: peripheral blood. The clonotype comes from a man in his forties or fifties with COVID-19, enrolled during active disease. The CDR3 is CASSGAQAFF. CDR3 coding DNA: TGTGCCAGCAGTGGGGCGCAAGCTTTCTTT.